These 27 T cell receptor beta chains originate from one sample sequenced in a study of regulatory T cells in long-lasting Graves disease. Library construction for TCR beta used iRepertoire HTBI primers and Arm-PCR of CDR3 regions. TCRdb processed the multiplex PCR reads anew with MiXCR; each CDR3 protein has one entry. The table has about 470,000 distinct CDR3 sequences, about a fifth seen once. Time point defined: persistent/refractory GD, antithyroid drugs over 5 years with positive TRAb. TCR sequences were obtained from RNA taken from PBMCs. The sequencing here drew on peripheral blood mononuclear cells (PBMCs), taken when the disease was refractory, from a patient treated with antithyroid drugs. The origin of the receptors is a female donor with Graves disease.

The chain links TRBV14 to TRBJ2-5, with D possibly matching TRBD2 (5 bases). There are 13 residues in the CDR3. Germline values: CDR1 SGHDN, CDR2 FVKESK. Trimming took off 5 bases at V and 4 bases at J, with 11 bases between the two ends. CDR3 region: CASSGEWRETQYF. CDR3 nucleotides: TGTGCCAGCAGCGGGGAGTGGCGAGAGACCCAGTACTTC.

V usage is TRBV29-1 and J usage is TRBJ2-7; 8 bases align to TRBD1. CDR3 length: 13 residues. Trimming at V came to 6 bases and at J to 0 bases, leaving 4 bases not matched to a gene. CDR1 and CDR2 from the germline V gene are SQVTM and ANQGSEA. CDR3 amino acids: CSVPGQDSYEQYF. The CDR3 DNA sequence: TGCAGCGTACCGGGACAGGACTCCTACGAGCAGTACTTC.

This clonotype has ten or more counts. The chain is built from TRBV7-6 and TRBJ1-1, with a possible D match to TRBD1 (6 bases). The CDR3 totals 15 residues. V lost 1 base and J lost 0, with 9 bases in between. Per the germline V gene, CDR1 is SGHVS and CDR2 is FNYEAQ. Here the CDR3 reads CASSLEGDMNTEAFF. CDR3 DNA: TGTGCCAGCAGCTTAGAGGGGGACATGAACACTGAAGCTTTCTTT.

At least ten counts were recorded for this clonotype. This chain joins TRBV11-1 and TRBJ2-7; TRBD2 is a possible D gene (6 bases). The length of the CDR3 is 13 residues. Germline loops: CDR1 SGHAT, CDR2 FQDESV (reference sequence). V was clipped by 5 bases and J by 3 bases, with 11 bases between them. CDR3 residues: CASSGGTFYEQYF. The CDR3 bases are TGTGCCAGCAGCGGCGGGACCTTCTACGAGCAGTACTTC.

This rearrangement joins TRBV6-5 to TRBJ2-2; possibly TRBD1 or TRBD2 for D (5 bases each). V lost 0 bases and J lost 3, with 14 bases in between. CDR1 MNHEY and CDR2 SVGAGI come from the germline V gene. The CDR3 spans 17 residues. Here the CDR3 DNA reads TGTGCCAGCAGTTACTCGCGGACACGGGATTACACCGGGGAGCTGTTTTTT. It is translated as CASSYSRTRDYTGELFF.

The chain recombines TRBV20-1 with TRBJ2-7, with 10 bases fitting TRBD2. The CDR3 consists of 14 residues. The ends lost 2 bases at V and 3 bases at J; junction bases unmatched: 4. CDR1 DFQATT and CDR2 SNEGSKA come from the germline V gene (reference sequence). CDR3 sequence (DNA): TGCAGTGCTAGACTAGCGGGGGCACTCTACGAGCAGTACTTC. It yields the protein CSARLAGALYEQYF.

This clonotype was counted between two and nine times. This chain connects TRBV27 to TRBJ2-7; 11 nucleotides align to TRBD2. The germline V gene encodes CDR1 MNHEY and CDR2 SMNVEV (reference sequence). V shed 8 bases, J shed 2 bases, and the junction held 14 bases outside the gene matches. CDR3 length: 17 amino acids. The CDR3 DNA follows: TGTGCCAGCCGCTCGGGCTATCTAGCGGGAGGAACCTACGAGCAGTACTTC. It yields the protein CASRSGYLAGGTYEQYF.

This clonotype was seen a handful of times. The chain combines TRBV19 with TRBJ1-4; 10 bases match TRBD1. There are 14 residues in the CDR3. V shed 3 bases and J 7 bases; nucleotides not matched to a gene: 2. Germline V gene data show CDR1 as LNHDA and CDR2 as SQIVND (reference sequence). CDR3 in DNA: TGTGCCAGTAGTATGACAGGGGGCGGTGAAAAACTGTTTTTT. The encoded protein is CASSMTGGGEKLFF.

V usage is TRBV19 and J usage is TRBJ2-7; maybe TRBD1 (6 bases). The V gene lost 9 bases and the J gene lost 3 bases, with 15 bases spanning the gap. Germline assignment: CDR1 LNHDA and CDR2 SQIVND (reference sequence). The CDR3 extends over 13 amino acids. The CDR3 DNA reads as TGTGCCAGCAGCTCCGGGACAAACTACGAGCAGTACTTC. It specifies CASSSGTNYEQYF.

This clonotype was picked up many times. The rearrangement links TRBV11-3 to TRBJ2-6, with D tentatively TRBD1 or TRBD2 (5 bases each). This CDR3 contains 17 residues. V was trimmed by 5 bases and J by 0 bases, leaving 14 bases between them. CDR1 SGHNT and CDR2 YENEEA come from the germline V gene. The CDR3 DNA sequence: TGTGCCAGCAGCCCCCGGTTCGGGACCTCTGGGGCCAACGTCCTGACTTTC. Its protein is CASSPRFGTSGANVLTF.

Concerning this clonotype itself: Possible read error: a much larger clone is one base away. The chain joins TRBV24-1 to TRBJ1-4, with 7 positions matching TRBD1. The length of the CDR3 is 14 residues. Germline V lookup: CDR1 KGHDR, CDR2 SFDVKD. The V and J ends lost 12 bases and 4 bases, in that order; junction bases with no gene match: 10. The CDR3 loop is CAPAPGTDNEKLFF. The CDR3 nucleotides read TGTGCCCCAGCGCCCGGGACAGATAATGAAAAACTGTTTTTT.

This clonotype has a handful of counts. The chain is built from TRBV6-1 and TRBJ2-7; TRBD2 is a possible D gene (5 bases). Germline loops: CDR1 MNHNS, CDR2 SASEGT. The V gene lost 6 bases and the J gene lost 0 bases, with 15 bases spanning the gap. This CDR3 region has 15 residues. DNA for the CDR3: TGTGCCAGCAGAACTAGATCGCTAATCTCCTACGAGCAGTACTTC. Translation gives CASRTRSLISYEQYF.

There are many counts of this clonotype. CDR3 bases: TGTGCCAGCAGTCAGGGGTGGATTGAAGCTTTCTTT. Its translation: CASSQGWIEAFF. The chain recombines TRBV12-3 or TRBV12-4 with TRBJ1-1; tentatively, D is TRBD1 (6 bases). The CDR3 is made up of 12 amino acids. V lost 5 bases to trimming and J lost 7 bases, with 11 bases between them.

The chain recombines TRBV7-2 with TRBJ1-3; no reliable D call. This CDR3 region has 13 residues. Trimming stripped 9 bases from V and 2 bases from J, with 11 bases between. CDR1 SGHTA and CDR2 FQGNSA come from the germline V gene. Written as DNA, the CDR3 is TGTGCCAGTCAGTGGGGTCCTGGAAACACCATATATTTT. It is translated as CASQWGPGNTIYF.

This clonotype came up many times. The DNA of the CDR3 is TGTGCCAGCGCCGGGGGCCCCCGAGAGACCCAGTACTTC. Its translation: CASAGGPRETQYF. The chain is built from TRBV12-3 or TRBV12-4 and TRBJ2-5; D is possibly TRBD1 or TRBD2 (6 bases each). V was clipped by 8 bases and J by 4 bases, with 14 bases between them. The CDR3 sequence is 13 residues long.

This clonotype was seen more than once but under ten times. The chain employs TRBV28 and TRBJ1-1, with no clear D. This CDR3 spans 15 amino acids. The germline V and J ends were trimmed by 5 bases and 1 base, with 14 bases remaining between them. Germline V lookup: CDR1 MDHEN, CDR2 SYDVKM. The CDR3 DNA sequence: TGTGCCAGCAGTCTCGCCCAGGACTGGAACACTGAAGCTTTCTTT. Encoded protein: CASSLAQDWNTEAFF. Full variable domain (rest looked up from reference TRBV28 and TRBJ1-1): DVKVTQSSRYLVKRTGEKVFLECVQDMDHENMFWYRQDPGLGLRLIYFSYDVKMKEKGDIPEGYSVSREKKERFSLILESASTNQTSMYLCASSLAQDWNTEAFFGQGTRLTVV.

This chain connects TRBV29-1 to TRBJ2-3, with a weak D call TRBD2 (5 bases). The V end was cut by 7 bases, the J end by 6 bases, with 14 bases between. There are 12 residues in the CDR3. Germline loops: CDR1 SQVTM, CDR2 ANQGSEA. CDR3 loop: CSAAGDGDTQYF. The CDR3 DNA reads TGCAGCGCTGCGGGTGATGGGGATACGCAGTATTTT.

V is TRBV19 and J is TRBJ2-7; D is unclear. Germline CDR1 is LNHDA and CDR2 is SQIVND (reference sequence). Trimming shortened V by 0 bases and J by 0 bases, and 3 bases separated the two germline ends. The CDR3 has 13 residues. The CDR3 nucleotides are TGTGCCAGTAGTATAGAACCCTCCTACGAGCAGTACTTC. This translates into CASSIEPSYEQYF. Supplemented by reference TRBV19 and TRBJ2-7, the full variable domain reads DGGITQSPKYLFRKEGQNVTLSCEQNLNHDAMYWYRQDPGQGLRLIYYSQIVNDFQKGDIAEGYSVSREKKESFPLTVTSAQKNPTAFYLCASSIEPSYEQYFGPGTRLTVT.

Remarks on this clonotype: Since a much larger clone is just one base distant, this may be a read error. The chain joins TRBV2 to TRBJ2-5; D possibly uses TRBD1 or TRBD2 (5 bases each). CDR1 is SNHLY and CDR2 is FYNNEI in the germline V gene. The CDR3 extends over 16 amino acids. DNA for the CDR3: TGTACCAGCAGTCCCGGGGCAGTCTGGAACGGGGAGACCCAGTACTTC. As protein: CTSSPGAVWNGETQYF.

This clonotype was counted a few times. CDR3 sequence reads: CSVEWGNYGYTF. The CDR3 DNA is TGCAGCGTTGAATGGGGTAACTATGGCTACACCTTC. The chain recombines TRBV29-1 with TRBJ1-2; D is unclear. Looked up from germline, CDR1 is SQVTM and CDR2 is ANQGSEA. This CDR3 contains 12 residues. The ends were cut back, 2 bases at V and 1 base at J, with 5 bases in the middle.

The rearrangement links TRBV20-1 to TRBJ2-7, with 9 bases that match TRBD1. CDR1 and CDR2 from the germline V gene are DFQATT and SNEGSKA (reference sequence). Losses at the gene ends were 0 bases for V and 0 bases for J; bases not matched to a gene: 6. This CDR3 contains 16 residues. The CDR3 spells CSARDLTGGASYEQYF. DNA of the CDR3: TGCAGTGCTAGAGACCTGACAGGGGGTGCCTCCTACGAGCAGTACTTC.

This clonotype was counted a few times. The V call is TRBV5-8, the J call TRBJ1-1; D not resolved. Germline-derived CDR1 and CDR2 are SGHTS and YDEGEE. This CDR3 has 13 residues. The ends were cut back, 0 bases at V and 7 bases at J, with 10 bases in the middle. The CDR3 region is CASSLAQRDEAFF. CDR3 nucleotides: TGTGCCAGCAGCTTGGCCCAAAGAGATGAAGCTTTCTTT.

This clonotype was seen more than once but under ten times. Compared with germline, one end of the junction differs, possibly owing to a read error. The rearrangement uses TRBV29-1 and TRBJ1-2; D remains unclear. Germline V gives CDR1 SQVTM, CDR2 ANQGSEA. CDR3 size: 15 residues. In DNA form, the CDR3 reads TGCAGCGTTGAAGTCTACGATGGAATTAACTATGGCCACACCTTC. It codes for CSVEVYDGINYGHTF.

The chain couples TRBV7-9 to TRBJ1-1, with 10 bases matching TRBD1. From germline, CDR1 is SEHNR and CDR2 FQNEAQ (reference sequence). V shed 5 bases, J shed 11 bases, and the junction held 11 bases outside the gene matches. The CDR3 spans 14 residues. CDR3: CASSPGTGVWGAFF. The CDR3 DNA is TGTGCCAGCAGCCCCGGGACAGGGGTTTGGGGGGCTTTCTTT.

The chain is built from TRBV7-9 and TRBJ2-3; 7 bases fit TRBD2. The CDR3 contains 14 residues. Germline CDR1 and CDR2: SEHNR and FQNEAQ (reference sequence). The trim removed 7 bases at V and 5 bases at J, leaving 9 bases unmatched. This CDR3 reads CASIDILAGDTQYF. DNA for the CDR3: TGTGCCAGCATCGACATATTAGCGGGAGATACGCAGTATTTT.

This clonotype was counted many times. Written as DNA, the CDR3 is TGTGCCAGCAGCCTAAGAGGTGGAGAGACCCAGTACTTC. Amino acid sequence: CASSLRGGETQYF. The rearrangement uses TRBV27 and TRBJ2-5; D not resolved. Trimming removed 6 bases at V and 4 bases at J, with 12 bases between. The CDR3 has 13 amino acids. Germline values: CDR1 MNHEY, CDR2 SMNVEV (reference sequence).

V usage is TRBV20-1 and J usage is TRBJ1-1; D gene ambiguous. Between the trimmed V and J ends, which lost 0 bases and 8 bases, there was a span of 13 bases. CDR1 and CDR2 from the germline V gene are DFQATT and SNEGSKA (reference sequence). The CDR3 contains 13 residues. CDR3 in amino acids: CSARDLSYKEAFF. The CDR3 nucleotides read TGCAGTGCTAGAGATCTAAGTTACAAGGAAGCTTTCTTT.